This TCR beta chain was recovered during a study of blood T cells in healthy people across ages. This clonotype was found a few times. Its antigen is not known. Germline V gene lookup returns CDR1 SGHTA and CDR2 FQGTGA. The CDR3 extends over 16 amino acids. Trimming took off 0 bases at V and 8 bases at J, with 16 bases between the two ends. With a J-beta primer mix and a sample-barcoded 5' primer, a second PCR ran about 7 to 11 cycles. All cDNA molecules were each tagged by a template-switch adaptor with 12 random nucleotides. Each CDR3 protein is one row after TCRdb ran MiXCR on the 5' RACE reads. The sample records more than 650,000 distinct CDR3 sequences, about 24% being singletons. Whole-study results and caveats: Naive T cell percentage showed a strong correlation with the diversity of TCR beta. Any changes in expanded clonotypes were possibly confounded, as donor CMV status remained unknown. Total diversity from one million sequenced T cells was likely underestimated.

This TCR came from a man between 65 and 85 years old in good health. The sample taken for sequencing was blood. The chain has TRBV7-3 and TRBJ2-2; perhaps D is TRBD1 or TRBD2 (5 bases each). CDR3 amino acids: CASSLTGTGVGGELFF. The CDR3 coding sequence is TGTGCCAGCAGCTTAACCGGGACCGGCGTTGGTGGGGAGCTGTTTTTT.